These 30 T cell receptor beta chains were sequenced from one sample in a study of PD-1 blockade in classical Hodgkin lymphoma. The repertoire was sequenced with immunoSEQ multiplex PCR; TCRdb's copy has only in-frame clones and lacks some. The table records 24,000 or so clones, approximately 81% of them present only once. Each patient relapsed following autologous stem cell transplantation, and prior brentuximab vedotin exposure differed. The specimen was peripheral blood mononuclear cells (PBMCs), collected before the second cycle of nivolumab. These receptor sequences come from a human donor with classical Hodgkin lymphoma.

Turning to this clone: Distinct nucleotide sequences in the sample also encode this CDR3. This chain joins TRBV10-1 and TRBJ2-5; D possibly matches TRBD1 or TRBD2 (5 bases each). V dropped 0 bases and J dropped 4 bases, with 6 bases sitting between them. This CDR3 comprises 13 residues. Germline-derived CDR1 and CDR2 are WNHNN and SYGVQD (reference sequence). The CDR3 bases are TGCGCCAGCAGTGAGTCTGGGGGAGAGACCCAGTACTTC. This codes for CASSESGGETQYF.

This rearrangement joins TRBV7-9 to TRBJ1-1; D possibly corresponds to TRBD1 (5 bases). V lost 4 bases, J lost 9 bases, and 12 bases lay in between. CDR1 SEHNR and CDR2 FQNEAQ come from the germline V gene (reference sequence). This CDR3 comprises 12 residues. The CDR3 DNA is TGTGCCAGCAGCTCGGGGCGGGGAAAAGCTTTCTTT. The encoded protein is CASSSGRGKAFF.

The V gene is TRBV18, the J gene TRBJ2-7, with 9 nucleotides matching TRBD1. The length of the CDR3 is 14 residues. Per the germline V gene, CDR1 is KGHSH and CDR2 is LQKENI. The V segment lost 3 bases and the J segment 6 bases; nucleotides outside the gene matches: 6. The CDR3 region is CASSPGTGTSEQYF. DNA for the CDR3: TGTGCCAGCTCACCCGGGACAGGGACCTCCGAGCAGTACTTC.

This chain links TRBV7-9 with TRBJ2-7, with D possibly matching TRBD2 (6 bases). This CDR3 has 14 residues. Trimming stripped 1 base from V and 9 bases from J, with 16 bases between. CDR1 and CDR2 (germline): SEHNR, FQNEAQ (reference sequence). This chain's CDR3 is CASSLDGSALGQYF. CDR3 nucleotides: TGTGCCAGCAGCTTAGACGGGAGCGCACTCGGGCAGTACTTC.

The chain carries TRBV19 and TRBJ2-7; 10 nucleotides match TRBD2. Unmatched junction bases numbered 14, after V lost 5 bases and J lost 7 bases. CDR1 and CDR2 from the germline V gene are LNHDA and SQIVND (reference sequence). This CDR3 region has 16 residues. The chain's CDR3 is CASSPERLAGVGEQYF. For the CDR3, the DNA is TGTGCCAGTAGTCCCGAGAGGCTAGCGGGGGTGGGGGAGCAGTACTTC.

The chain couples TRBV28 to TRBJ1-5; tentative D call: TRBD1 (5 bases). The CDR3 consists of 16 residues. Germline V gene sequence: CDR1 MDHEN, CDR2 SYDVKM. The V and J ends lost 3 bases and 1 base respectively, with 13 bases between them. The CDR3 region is CASSFWGRKSNQPQHF. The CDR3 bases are TGTGCCAGCAGTTTCTGGGGCAGAAAAAGCAATCAGCCCCAGCATTTT.

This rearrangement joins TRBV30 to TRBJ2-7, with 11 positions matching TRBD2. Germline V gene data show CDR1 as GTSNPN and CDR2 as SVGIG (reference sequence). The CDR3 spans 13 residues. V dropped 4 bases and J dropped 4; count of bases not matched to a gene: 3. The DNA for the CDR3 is TGTGCCTGGAAAACTAGCGGGGGTTACGAGCAGTACTTC. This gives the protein CAWKTSGGYEQYF. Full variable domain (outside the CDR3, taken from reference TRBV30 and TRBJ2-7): SQTIHQWPATLVQPVGSPLSLECTVEGTSNPNLYWYRQAAGRGLQLLFYSVGIGQISSEVPQNLSASRPQDRQFILSSKKLLLSDSGFYLCAWKTSGGYEQYFGPGTRLTVT.

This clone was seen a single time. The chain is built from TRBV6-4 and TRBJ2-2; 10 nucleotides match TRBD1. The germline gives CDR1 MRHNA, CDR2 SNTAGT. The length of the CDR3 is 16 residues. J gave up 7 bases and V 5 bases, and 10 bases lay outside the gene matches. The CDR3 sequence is CASSFTGTGDGGELFF. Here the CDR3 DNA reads TGTGCCAGCAGTTTCACCGGGACAGGGGACGGCGGGGAGCTGTTTTTT.

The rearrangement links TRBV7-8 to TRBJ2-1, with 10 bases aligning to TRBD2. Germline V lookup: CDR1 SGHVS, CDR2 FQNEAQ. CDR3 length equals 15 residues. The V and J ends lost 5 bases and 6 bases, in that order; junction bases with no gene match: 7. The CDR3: CASSRSGRVGNEQFF. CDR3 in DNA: TGTGCCAGCAGCCGAAGCGGGAGGGTTGGCAATGAGCAGTTCTTC. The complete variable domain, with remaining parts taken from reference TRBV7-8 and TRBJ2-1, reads GAGVSQSPRYKVAKRGQDVALRCDPISGHVSLFWYQQALGQGPEFLTYFQNEAQLDKSGLPSDRFFAERPEGSVSTLKIQRTQQEDSAVYLCASSRSGRVGNEQFFGPGTRLTVL.

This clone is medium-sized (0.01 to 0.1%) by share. This CDR3 is CASSRRAHLTGELFF. The CDR3 DNA is TGTGCCAGTAGTAGGCGGGCACACTTGACCGGGGAGCTGTTTTTT. The rearrangement links TRBV19 to TRBJ2-2, with a possible D match to TRBD2 (5 bases). Germline assignment: CDR1 LNHDA and CDR2 SQIVND (reference sequence). The CDR3 length is 15 residues. V was shortened by 4 bases and J by 5 bases, with 14 bases between the two germline ends.

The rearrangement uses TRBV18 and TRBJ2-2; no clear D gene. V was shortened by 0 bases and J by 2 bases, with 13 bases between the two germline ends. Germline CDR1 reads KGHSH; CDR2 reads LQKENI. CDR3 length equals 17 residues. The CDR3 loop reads CASSPPPWNPNTGELFF. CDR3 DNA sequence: TGTGCCAGCTCACCACCGCCTTGGAATCCCAACACCGGGGAGCTGTTTTTT.

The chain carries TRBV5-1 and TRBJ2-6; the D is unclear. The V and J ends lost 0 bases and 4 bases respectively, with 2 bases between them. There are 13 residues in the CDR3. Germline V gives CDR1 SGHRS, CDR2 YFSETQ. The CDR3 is CASSLEGANVLTF. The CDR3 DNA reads TGCGCCAGCAGCTTGGAGGGGGCCAACGTCCTGACTTTC.

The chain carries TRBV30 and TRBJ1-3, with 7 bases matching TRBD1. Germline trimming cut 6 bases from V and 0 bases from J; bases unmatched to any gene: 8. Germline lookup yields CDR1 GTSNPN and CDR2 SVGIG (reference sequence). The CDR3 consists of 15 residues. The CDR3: CACLTGTFSGNTIYF. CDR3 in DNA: TGTGCCTGCTTGACAGGGACCTTCTCTGGAAACACCATATATTTT. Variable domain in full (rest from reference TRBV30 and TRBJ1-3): SQTIHQWPATLVQPVGSPLSLECTVEGTSNPNLYWYRQAAGRGLQLLFYSVGIGQISSEVPQNLSASRPQDRQFILSSKKLLLSDSGFYLCACLTGTFSGNTIYFGEGSWLTVV.

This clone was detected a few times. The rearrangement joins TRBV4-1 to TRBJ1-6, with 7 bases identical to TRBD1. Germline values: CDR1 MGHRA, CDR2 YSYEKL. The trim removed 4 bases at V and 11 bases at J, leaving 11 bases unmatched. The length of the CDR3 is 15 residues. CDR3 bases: TGCGCCAGCAGCCCTCGACAGGGTCGGGGGGCACCCCTCCACTTT. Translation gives CASSPRQGRGAPLHF.

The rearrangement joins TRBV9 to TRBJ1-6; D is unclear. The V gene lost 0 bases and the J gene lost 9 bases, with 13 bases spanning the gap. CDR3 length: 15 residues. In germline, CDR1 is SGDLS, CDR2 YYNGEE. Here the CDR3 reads CASSVGTVRGSPLHF. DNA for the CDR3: TGTGCCAGCAGCGTAGGAACAGTGCGGGGTTCACCCCTCCACTTT.

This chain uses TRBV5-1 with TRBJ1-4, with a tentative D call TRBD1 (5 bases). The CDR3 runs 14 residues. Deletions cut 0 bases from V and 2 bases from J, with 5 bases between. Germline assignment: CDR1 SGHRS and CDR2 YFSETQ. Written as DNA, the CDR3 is TGCGCCAGCAGCTTGGCAGGGACTAATGAAAAACTGTTTTTT. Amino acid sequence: CASSLAGTNEKLFF. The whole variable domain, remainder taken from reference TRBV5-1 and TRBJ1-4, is KAGVTQTPRYLIKTRGQQVTLSCSPISGHRSVSWYQQTPGQGLQFLFEYFSETQRNKGNFPGRFSGRQFSNSRSEMNVSTLELGDSALYLCASSLAGTNEKLFFGSGTQLSVL.

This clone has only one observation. The DNA of the CDR3 is TGTGCCAGCAGTGATAGGCCATTAGCTTTCTTT. It is translated as CASSDRPLAFF. This sequence joins TRBV2 and TRBJ1-1; unclear D gene. There are 11 residues in the CDR3. CDR1 is SNHLY and CDR2 is FYNNEI in the germline V gene. Trimming cost V 3 bases and J 10 bases, with 9 bases left between them.

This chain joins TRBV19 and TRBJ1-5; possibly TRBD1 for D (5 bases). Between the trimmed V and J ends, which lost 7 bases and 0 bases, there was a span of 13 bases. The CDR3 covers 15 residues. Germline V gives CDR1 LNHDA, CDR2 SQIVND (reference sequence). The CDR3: CASTTGTISNQPQHF. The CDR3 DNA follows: TGTGCCAGTACCACCGGGACGATTAGCAATCAGCCCCAGCATTTT. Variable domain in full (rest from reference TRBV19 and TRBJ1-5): DGGITQSPKYLFRKEGQNVTLSCEQNLNHDAMYWYRQDPGQGLRLIYYSQIVNDFQKGDIAEGYSVSREKKESFPLTVTSAQKNPTAFYLCASTTGTISNQPQHFGDGTRLSIL.

The CDR3 coding sequence is TGCGCCAGCAGCTTAGACACCCTAAGCTCCTACGAGCAGTACTTC. This gives the protein CASSLDTLSSYEQYF. The chain uses TRBV5-1 and TRBJ2-7; D is unresolved. In germline, CDR1 is SGHRS, CDR2 YFSETQ. The CDR3 contains 15 residues. V lost 2 bases to trimming and J lost 0 bases, with 12 bases between them.

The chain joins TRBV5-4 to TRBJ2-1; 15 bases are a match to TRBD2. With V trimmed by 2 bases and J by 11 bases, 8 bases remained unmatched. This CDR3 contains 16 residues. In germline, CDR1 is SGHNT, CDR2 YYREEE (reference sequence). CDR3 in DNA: TGTGCCAGCAGCTTTGAGGGGACTAGCGGGAGGAGTAAGCAGTTCTTC. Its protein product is CASSFEGTSGRSKQFF.

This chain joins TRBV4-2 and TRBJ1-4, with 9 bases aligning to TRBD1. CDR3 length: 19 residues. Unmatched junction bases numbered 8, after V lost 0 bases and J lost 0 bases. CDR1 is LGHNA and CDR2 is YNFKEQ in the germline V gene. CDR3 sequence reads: CASSQDSGQGFATNEKLFF. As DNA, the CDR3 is TGTGCCAGCAGCCAAGATTCGGGACAGGGTTTTGCAACTAATGAAAAACTGTTTTTT.

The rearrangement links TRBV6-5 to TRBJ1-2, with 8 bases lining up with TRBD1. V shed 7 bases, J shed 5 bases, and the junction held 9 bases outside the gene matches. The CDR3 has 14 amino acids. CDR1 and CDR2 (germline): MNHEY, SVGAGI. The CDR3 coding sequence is TGTGCCAGCACCCGACAGGGGATTCTTTATGGCTACACCTTC. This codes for CASTRQGILYGYTF.

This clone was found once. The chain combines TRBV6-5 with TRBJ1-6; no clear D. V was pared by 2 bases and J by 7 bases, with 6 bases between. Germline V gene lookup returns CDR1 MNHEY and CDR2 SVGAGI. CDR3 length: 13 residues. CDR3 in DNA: TGTGCCAGCAGTTACAACAACAATTCACCCCTCCACTTT. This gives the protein CASSYNNNSPLHF.

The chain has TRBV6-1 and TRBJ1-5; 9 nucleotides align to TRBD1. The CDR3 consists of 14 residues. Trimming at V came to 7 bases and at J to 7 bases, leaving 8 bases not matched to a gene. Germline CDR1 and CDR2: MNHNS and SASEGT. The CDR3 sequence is CASTDRGGGQPQHF. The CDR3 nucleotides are TGTGCCAGCACGGACAGGGGTGGTGGCCAGCCCCAGCATTTT.

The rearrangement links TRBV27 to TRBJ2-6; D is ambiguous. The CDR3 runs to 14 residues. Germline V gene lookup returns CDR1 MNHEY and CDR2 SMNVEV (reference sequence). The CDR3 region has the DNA TGTGCTGTCCAGCCTGCTGCGGGGGCCAACGTCCTGACTTTC. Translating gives CAVQPAAGANVLTF.

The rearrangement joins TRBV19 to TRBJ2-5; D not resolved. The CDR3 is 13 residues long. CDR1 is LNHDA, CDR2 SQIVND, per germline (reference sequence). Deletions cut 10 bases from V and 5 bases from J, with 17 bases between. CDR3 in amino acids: CATRTAMGETQYF. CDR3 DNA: TGTGCCACCCGGACGGCAATGGGGGAGACCCAGTACTTC.

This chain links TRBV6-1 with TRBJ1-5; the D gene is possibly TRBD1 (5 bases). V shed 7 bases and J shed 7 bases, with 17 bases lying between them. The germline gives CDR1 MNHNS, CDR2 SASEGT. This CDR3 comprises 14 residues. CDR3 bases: TGTGCCAGCACCGATGGGGGTTTAAGCCAGCCCCAGCATTTT. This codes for CASTDGGLSQPQHF.

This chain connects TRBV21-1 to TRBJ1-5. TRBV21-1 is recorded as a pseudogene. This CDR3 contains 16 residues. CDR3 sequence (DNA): TGTGCCAGCAGCAAAGTTGGGAGAAATAGCAATCAGCCCCAGCATTTT. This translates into CASSKVGRNSNQPQHF.

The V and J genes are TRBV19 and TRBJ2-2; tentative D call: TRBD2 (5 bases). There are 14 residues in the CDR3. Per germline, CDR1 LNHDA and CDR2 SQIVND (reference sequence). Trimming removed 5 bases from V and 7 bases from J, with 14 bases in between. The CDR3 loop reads CASSASNRGGELFF. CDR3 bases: TGTGCCAGTAGTGCCTCCAATCGGGGCGGGGAGCTGTTTTTT.

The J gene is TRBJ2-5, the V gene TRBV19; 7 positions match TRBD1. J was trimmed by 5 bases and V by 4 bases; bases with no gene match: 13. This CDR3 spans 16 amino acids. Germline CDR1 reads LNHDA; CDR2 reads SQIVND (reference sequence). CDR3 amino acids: CASSTGDSPFFETQYF. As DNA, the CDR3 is TGTGCCAGTAGTACCGGGGACAGCCCCTTTTTTGAGACCCAGTACTTC.